One and the same sample provided the 18 T cell receptor beta chains below, sequenced in a study of control samples from healthy donors and cancer patients (dated by TCRdb to 2020 to 2022). Libraries came from the immunoSEQ multiplex PCR assay. TCRdb's version of the immuneACCESS table is confined to in-frame rearrangements and falls short of the full clone set. An unresolved V gene accounts for under half of the shortfall where checked; the remainder is of unknown origin. For this sample the table gives approximately 110,000 clones, of which 83% were detected only once. 13% of the sample goes to the ten largest clones. Input material: blood. All receptors derive from a woman in her forties or fifties in good health.

V gene TRBV6-2 or TRBV6-3 combines with J gene TRBJ1-5; no reliable D call. The ends were cut back, 6 bases at V and 3 bases at J, with 12 bases in the middle. This CDR3 has 14 amino acids. CDR1 is MNHEY, CDR2 SVGEGT, per germline. CDR3 DNA sequence: TGTGCCAGCAGCCTGGATCGGGTCAATCAGCCCCAGCATTTT. Its protein is CASSLDRVNQPQHF.

This clone has only a few counts. The rearrangement uses TRBV29-1 and TRBJ2-2; 7 nucleotides match TRBD1. The CDR3 spans 13 residues. Germline V gene lookup returns CDR1 SQVTM and CDR2 ANQGSEA. With V trimmed by 7 bases and J by 4 bases, 6 bases remained unmatched. CDR3 nucleotide sequence: TGCAGCGCCTCAGGGGGTTCCACCGGGGAGCTGTTTTTT. It yields the protein CSASGGSTGELFF.

V usage is TRBV20-1 and J usage is TRBJ1-1; a weak D match, TRBD1 (5 bases). The CDR3 totals 11 residues. Germline-derived CDR1 and CDR2 are DFQATT and SNEGSKA (reference sequence). V was cut by 6 bases and J by 5 bases, with 10 bases left in between. The CDR3 DNA is TGCAGTGCAGCAGGGAGGACTGAAGCTTTCTTT. This encodes CSAAGRTEAFF.

V is TRBV3-1 (or the pseudogene TRBV3-2) and J is TRBJ2-7; TRBD2 aligns across 8 bases. CDR1 is LGHDT, CDR2 YNNKEL, per germline (reference sequence). The CDR3 sequence is 14 residues long. With 3 bases clipped from V and 4 bases from J, the junction kept 5 bases outside the gene matches. CDR3 in amino acids: CASSQGLGGYEQYF. Here the CDR3 DNA reads TGTGCCAGCAGCCAGGGACTAGGGGGGTACGAGCAGTACTTC.

The chain combines TRBV6-5 with TRBJ2-1; 13 bases are a match to TRBD2. The length of the CDR3 is 14 residues. Per germline, CDR1 MNHEY and CDR2 SVGAGI. Trimming cost V 6 bases and J 6 bases; bases outside gene matches: 2. In DNA, the CDR3 is TGTGCCAGCAGGGGACTAGCGGGGCGCAATGAGCAGTTCTTC. Translation: CASRGLAGRNEQFF.

The chain uses TRBV6-2 or TRBV6-3 and TRBJ2-3; TRBD2 is a possible D gene (6 bases). Germline values: CDR1 MNHEY, CDR2 SVGEGT. The CDR3 runs to 16 residues. Trimming removed 6 bases at V and 0 bases at J, with 16 bases between. CDR3 in amino acids: CASSFLGGTSTDTQYF. CDR3 sequence (DNA): TGTGCCAGCAGCTTCCTCGGGGGAACTAGCACAGATACGCAGTATTTT.

The chain's CDR3 is CASERTGLGELFF. DNA for the CDR3: TGTGCCAGCGAACGTACAGGGCTCGGGGAGCTGTTTTTT. The chain links TRBV12-3 or TRBV12-4 to TRBJ2-2, with D tentatively TRBD1 (6 bases). This CDR3 region has 13 residues. V was shortened by 8 bases and J by 7 bases, with 14 bases between the two germline ends.

This clone was found once. The chain recombines TRBV7-2 with TRBJ2-3, with 7 nucleotides matching TRBD2. The J segment lost 1 base and the V segment lost 0 bases, leaving 4 bases of the junction unmatched. The CDR3 is made up of 16 amino acids. The germline V gene has CDR1 SGHTA and CDR2 FQGNSA. This CDR3 reads CASSLAPSGGTDTQYF. CDR3 coding DNA: TGTGCCAGCAGCTTAGCGCCTAGCGGCGGCACAGATACGCAGTATTTT.

The chain uses TRBV4-2 and TRBJ2-7; 7 bases match TRBD1. The CDR3 runs to 15 residues. Germline lookup yields CDR1 LGHNA and CDR2 YNFKEQ. Germline trimming cut 2 bases from V and 2 bases from J; bases unmatched to any gene: 6. The CDR3 here is CASSQTGTAAYEQYF. CDR3 nucleotide sequence: TGTGCCAGCAGCCAAACCGGGACAGCTGCCTACGAGCAGTACTTC.

The chain recombines TRBV5-1 with TRBJ1-4; D not certain. Per the germline V gene, CDR1 is SGHRS and CDR2 is YFSETQ. The V and J ends lost 0 bases and 4 bases respectively, with 16 bases between them. This CDR3 has 17 residues. CDR3 region: CASSLEVTDPINEKLFF. In nucleotides, the CDR3 is TGCGCCAGCAGCTTGGAGGTCACCGACCCGATTAATGAAAAACTGTTTTTT.

The chain recombines TRBV28 with TRBJ1-6; D unclear. The germline V gene encodes CDR1 MDHEN and CDR2 SYDVKM. The germline V and J ends were trimmed by 6 bases and 6 bases, with 12 bases remaining between them. The CDR3 runs 14 residues. Written as DNA, the CDR3 is TGTGCCAGCAGGGAGAGCCTCTCTAATTCACCCCTCCACTTT. Amino acids: CASRESLSNSPLHF.

The chain employs TRBV6-6 and TRBJ1-3, with D possibly TRBD1 on 6 matching bases. Between the trimmed V and J ends, which lost 5 bases and 4 bases, there was a span of 15 bases. CDR1 and CDR2 (germline): MNHNY, SVGAGI (reference sequence). The CDR3 has 15 amino acids. CDR3 DNA: TGTGCCAGCAGTACCCTCACAGGGACAGGAAACACCATATATTTT. The encoded protein is CASSTLTGTGNTIYF.

The chain is built from TRBV4-3 and TRBJ1-2; D remains ambiguous. Germline V CDR1 and CDR2: LGHNA, YSLEER. The V end lost 0 bases, the J end lost 4 bases, and 6 bases lay between the germline ends. The CDR3 consists of 13 residues. The CDR3 nucleotides read TGCGCCAGCAGCCAAGATTTCAGCTATGGCTACACCTTC. Encoded protein: CASSQDFSYGYTF.

The rearrangement uses TRBV7-2 and TRBJ1-4; 7 positions agree with TRBD1. Germline V lookup: CDR1 SGHTA, CDR2 FQGNSA. The V segment lost 5 bases and the J segment 4 bases; nucleotides outside the gene matches: 7. This CDR3 contains 15 residues. The CDR3 loop is CASSTQTGINEKLFF. CDR3 DNA sequence: TGTGCCAGCAGCACTCAGACAGGGATTAATGAAAAACTGTTTTTT.

This clone appeared a few times. The rearrangement links TRBV9 to TRBJ1-1; TRBD1 is a possible D gene (5 bases). V lost 4 bases and J 6 bases, leaving 16 bases between the germline ends. CDR1 and CDR2 (germline): SGDLS, YYNGEE. The CDR3 totals 14 residues. Written as DNA, the CDR3 is TGTGCCAGCAGCCCACGGTTAGGGGCGCCTGAAGCTTTCTTT. It encodes CASSPRLGAPEAFF.

The chain combines TRBV6-2 or TRBV6-3 with TRBJ2-2; no clear D. CDR3 size: 14 residues. CDR1 is MNHEY and CDR2 is SVGEGT in the germline V gene. Trimming took 6 bases from V and 3 from J, leaving 11 bases between them. CDR3 DNA sequence: TGTGCCAGCAGCGTGGACGGGTACACCGGGGAGCTGTTTTTT. Its protein product is CASSVDGYTGELFF.

The chain employs TRBV10-3 and TRBJ2-3; D uncertain. Deletions cut 10 bases from V and 1 base from J, with 18 bases between. The CDR3 runs 15 residues. CDR1 is ENHRY, CDR2 SYGVKD, per germline. Here the CDR3 DNA reads TGTGCCACAAAGGCCCACGATGGGGGCACAGATACGCAGTATTTT. It encodes CATKAHDGGTDTQYF.

The chain employs TRBV10-3 and TRBJ2-3; weak D call: TRBD2 (5 bases). The CDR3 runs 15 residues. V dropped 2 bases and J dropped 0 bases, with 9 bases sitting between them. CDR1 ENHRY and CDR2 SYGVKD come from the germline V gene. CDR3 in amino acids: CAISESRGSTDTQYF. The CDR3 region has the DNA TGTGCCATCAGTGAGAGTAGAGGGAGCACAGATACGCAGTATTTT.